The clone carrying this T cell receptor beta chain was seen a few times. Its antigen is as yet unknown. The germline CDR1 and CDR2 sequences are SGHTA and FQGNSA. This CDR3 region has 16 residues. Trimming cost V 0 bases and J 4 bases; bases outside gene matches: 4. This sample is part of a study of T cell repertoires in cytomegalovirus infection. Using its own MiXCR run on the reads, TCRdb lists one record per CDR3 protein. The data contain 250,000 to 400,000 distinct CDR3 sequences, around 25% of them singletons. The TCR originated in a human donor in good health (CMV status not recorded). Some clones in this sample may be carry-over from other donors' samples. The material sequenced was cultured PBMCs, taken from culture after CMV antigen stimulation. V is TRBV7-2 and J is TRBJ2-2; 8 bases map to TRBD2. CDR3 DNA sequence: TGTGCCAGCAGCTTAGCGCGGGCGGGGGGCACCGGGGAGCTGTTTTTT. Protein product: CASSLARAGGTGELFF.